The rows below give T cell receptor beta chains drawn from one sample of a study of blood T cell repertoires in COVID-19. The repertoire was sequenced with immunoSEQ multiplex PCR; TCRdb's copy has only in-frame clones and lacks some. The sample has approximately 110,000 clones, roughly 80% seen once. The sequenced material came from peripheral blood. The source is a woman of 80 years or more with acute or convalescent COVID-19. CDR3s include the opening cysteine and the closing phenylalanine or tryptophan. D genes are given only for firm matches. A row's size may be missing; if present it is once, few, many or a size class.

D: NA; size: once; V: TRBV20-1; CDR3: CSASNNGLGKDNEQFF
D: NA; size: NA; V: TRBV11-2; CDR3: CASSLRRRGGGYTF
D: TRBD2; size: NA; V: TRBV7-9; CDR3: CASSSRPGGTGELFF
D: NA; size: NA; V: TRBV5-1; CDR3: CASSLKGIEGYTEAFF
D: NA; size: NA; V: TRBV6-1; CDR3: CASSGSGGRPYNEQFF
D: NA; size: NA; V: TRBV24-1; CDR3: CATSDFNRAGANVLTF
D: NA; size: NA; V: TRBV18; CDR3: CASSPATGMGSPLHF
D: TRBD2; size: NA; V: TRBV7-7; CDR3: CASSLGGGETQYF
D: NA; size: NA; V: TRBV7-2; CDR3: CASSFRGDEGEQFF
D: NA; size: NA; V: TRBV18; CDR3: CASSPPLAVAKTQYF
D: NA; size: NA; V: TRBV9; CDR3: CASSGTANTEAFF
D: NA; size: NA; V: TRBV6-1; CDR3: CASSDLQASSGNTIYF
D: NA; size: NA; V: TRBV5-5; CDR3: CASSLASRQLKGTEAFF
D: NA; size: NA; V: TRBV25-1; CDR3: CASTKDNSYNSPLHF
D: TRBD1; size: once; V: TRBV18; CDR3: CASSPSGGSDTQYF
D: NA; size: NA; V: TRBV15; CDR3: CATSRLGGPNYGYTF
D: TRBD1; size: NA; V: TRBV11-3; CDR3: CASSLTGTGADTQYF
D: NA; size: NA; V: TRBV6-2/TRBV6-3; CDR3: CASSLYAVYGYTF
D: TRBD2; size: NA; V: TRBV19; CDR3: CASGTSGRLRAQETQYF
D: TRBD2; size: few; V: TRBV4-3; CDR3: CASSQEPRTSGNNEQFF
D: NA; size: NA; V: TRBV2; CDR3: CASSGRENTEAFF
D: NA; size: NA; V: TRBV11-2; CDR3: CASSVGTYTGELFF
D: TRBD2; size: NA; V: TRBV7-9; CDR3: CATSGEGRTGELFF
D: TRBD2; size: NA; V: TRBV6-1; CDR3: CASNEREGWSSYEQYF
D: NA; size: NA; V: TRBV5-6; CDR3: CASSLLAKGVGIYGYTF
D: NA; size: NA; V: TRBV7-9; CDR3: CASSPPAALNTEAFF
D: NA; size: once; V: TRBV6-1; CDR3: CASSETNGEYQPQHF
D: TRBD2; size: NA; V: TRBV19; CDR3: CASSTTGPGGETQYF
D: NA; size: NA; V: TRBV7-2; CDR3: CASSFLQGPHTDTQYF
D: NA; size: NA; V: TRBV7-8; CDR3: CASSLPTGVGQETQYF
D: NA; size: NA; V: TRBV19; CDR3: CASSMADQGTEAFF
D: TRBD1; size: NA; V: TRBV15; CDR3: CATSRGQGEVAFF
D: NA; size: once; V: TRBV2; CDR3: CASEFRSTEAFF
D: NA; size: NA; V: TRBV28; CDR3: CASTPPGSGNTGELFF
D: NA; size: once; V: TRBV19; CDR3: CASSTSFAGRNEQFF
D: TRBD2; size: NA; V: TRBV5-5; CDR3: CASSSAGEGIEQFF
D: NA; size: NA; V: TRBV7-2; CDR3: CASSYQGGEQFF
D: TRBD1; size: NA; V: TRBV6-5; CDR3: CASSSGGGQPQHF
D: TRBD1; size: NA; V: TRBV5-1; CDR3: CASTLDRVDYNEQFF
D: NA; size: NA; V: TRBV2; CDR3: CASKVQGVSYGYTF
D: TRBD2; size: NA; V: TRBV19; CDR3: CATRLAGGPDTQYF
D: TRBD1; size: NA; V: TRBV18; CDR3: CASSPSRGQVYGYTF
D: TRBD1; size: NA; V: TRBV6-1; CDR3: CASSEDREDGYTF
D: TRBD2; size: once; V: TRBV15; CDR3: CATSRDPSGSTDTQYF
D: TRBD2; size: NA; V: TRBV2; CDR3: CASSLAGFNEQFF
D: NA; size: many; V: TRBV2; CDR3: CASVDRPNTEAFF
D: NA; size: NA; V: TRBV6-1; CDR3: CASSEIWRAKSGANVLTF
D: TRBD1; size: once; V: TRBV4-1; CDR3: CASSRGQGTGELFF
D: TRBD2; size: NA; V: TRBV11-1; CDR3: CASSRDPGLAETQYF
D: NA; size: NA; V: TRBV15; CDR3: CATSQMAGPNEQFF
D: NA; size: once; V: TRBV18; CDR3: CASSPAQLTVNAFF
D: TRBD1; size: NA; V: TRBV5-1; CDR3: CASSPGTGIYEQYF
D: TRBD2; size: NA; V: TRBV2; CDR3: CASSSAGVSTDTQYF
D: NA; size: NA; V: TRBV14; CDR3: CASSNSRDGGYGYTF
D: NA; size: NA; V: TRBV14; CDR3: CASSQNLGALNTEAFF
D: NA; size: few; V: TRBV7-8; CDR3: CASSLIPANSYEQYF
D: TRBD2; size: NA; V: TRBV18; CDR3: CASSSGTSGSGTDTQYF